This T cell receptor (beta chain) was captured in a study of cytomegalovirus exposure and HLA in healthy donors. Study-wide points: Upon later analysis, HLA-associated TCR beta chains proved more clonally expanded than other, equally common chains. Presence/absence analyses assumed roughly uniform sequencing depth across donors, which may not hold. A prior analysis recorded that most TCR beta V segments were productive about 87% or about 30% of the time.

Regarding this clone: The antigen is unknown.

Those who donated were healthy bone marrow donors. This CDR3 spans 13 amino acids. V lost 3 bases and J lost 7, with 9 bases in between. The germline V gene has CDR1 SNHLY and CDR2 FYNNEI. PCR involved 60 Vbeta and 13 Jbeta primers. Sequencing was performed with immunoSEQ multiplex PCR; in TCRdb, only in-frame clones are kept and a portion is missing. The sample shows roughly 140,000 clones, 60% to 85% of them seen only once. Sequenced sample: PBMCs. This receptor was obtained from a woman aged 40 to 50 in good health and CMV-seropositive. The chain is built from TRBV2 and TRBJ2-2, with no clear D. For the CDR3, the DNA is TGTGCCAGCAGTGAGGGTCCGGGCGGGGAGCTGTTTTTT. It translates to CASSEGPGGELFF.